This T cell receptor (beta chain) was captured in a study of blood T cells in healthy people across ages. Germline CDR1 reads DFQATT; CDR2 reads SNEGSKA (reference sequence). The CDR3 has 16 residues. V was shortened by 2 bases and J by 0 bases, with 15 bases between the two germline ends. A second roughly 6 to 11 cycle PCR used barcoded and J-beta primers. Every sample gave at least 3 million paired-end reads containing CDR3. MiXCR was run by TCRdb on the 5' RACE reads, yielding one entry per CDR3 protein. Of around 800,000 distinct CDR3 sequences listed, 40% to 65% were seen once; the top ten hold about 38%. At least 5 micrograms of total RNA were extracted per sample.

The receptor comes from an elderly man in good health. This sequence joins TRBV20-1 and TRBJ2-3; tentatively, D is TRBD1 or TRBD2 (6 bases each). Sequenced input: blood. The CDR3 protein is CSARPPRGLSTDTQYF. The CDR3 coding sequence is TGCAGTGCTAGACCCCCACGGGGGCTTAGCACAGATACGCAGTATTTT.